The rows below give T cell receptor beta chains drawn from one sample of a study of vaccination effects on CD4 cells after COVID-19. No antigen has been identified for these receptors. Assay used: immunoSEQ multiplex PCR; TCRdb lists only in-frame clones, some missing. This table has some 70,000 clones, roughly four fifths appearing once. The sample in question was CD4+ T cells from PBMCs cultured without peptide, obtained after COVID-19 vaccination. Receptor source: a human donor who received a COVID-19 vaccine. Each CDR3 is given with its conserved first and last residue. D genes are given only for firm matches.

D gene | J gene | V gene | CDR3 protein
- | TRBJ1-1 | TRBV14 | CASSRGQRGMNTEAFF
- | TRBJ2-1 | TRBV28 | CASSLSRGLYNEQFF
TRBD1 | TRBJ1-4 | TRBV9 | CASSETTGGMTEKLFF
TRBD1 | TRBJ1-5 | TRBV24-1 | CATSEDRGTGISQPQHF
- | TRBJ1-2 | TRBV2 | CASSESYGYTF
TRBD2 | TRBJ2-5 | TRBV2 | CASSAPGARGAQYF
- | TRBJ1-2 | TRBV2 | CASNRQALEGYTF
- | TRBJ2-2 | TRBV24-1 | CATSDLAGPTGELFF
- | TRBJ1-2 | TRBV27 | CASSTSGTLLGYTF
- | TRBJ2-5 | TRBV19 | CASSNVGGSETQYF
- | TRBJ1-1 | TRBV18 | CASSLGAGASDTEAFF
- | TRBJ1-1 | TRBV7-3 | CASSAGWSTEAFF
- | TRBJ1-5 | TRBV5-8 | CASSTEYVFGQPQHF
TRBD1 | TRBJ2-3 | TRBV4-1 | CASSPRTGGTDTQYF
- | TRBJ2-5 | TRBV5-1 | CASSSPFGQRRETQYF
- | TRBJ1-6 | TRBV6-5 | CASRGQGNSPLHF
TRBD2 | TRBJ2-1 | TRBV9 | CASSRGTSGEVEQFF
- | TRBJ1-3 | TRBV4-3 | CASSLEPLPGNTIYF
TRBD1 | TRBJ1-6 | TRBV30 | CAWSAGTGWDSPLHF
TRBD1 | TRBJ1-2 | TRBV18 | CASSSLGGTANYGYTF
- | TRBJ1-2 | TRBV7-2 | CASSLGGTVMYGYTF
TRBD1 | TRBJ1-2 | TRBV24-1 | CATSDTGQGAVGYTF
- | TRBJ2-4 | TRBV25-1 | CASSESGTLAKNIQYF
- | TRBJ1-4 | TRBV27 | CASSPVGGNEKLFF
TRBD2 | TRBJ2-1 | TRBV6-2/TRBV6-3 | CASSTPGLAAGYEQFF
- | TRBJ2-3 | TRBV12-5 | CASGSPFSTDTQYF
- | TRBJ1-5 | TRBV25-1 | CASSEGQNNQPQHF
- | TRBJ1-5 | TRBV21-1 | CASQWPGQEELGNQPQHF
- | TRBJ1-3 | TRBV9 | CASSPGLFGNTIYF
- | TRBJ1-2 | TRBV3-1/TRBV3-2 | CASSQGPGKDYGYTF
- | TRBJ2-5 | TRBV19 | CASSIRVEETQYF
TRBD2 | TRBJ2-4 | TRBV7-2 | CASSLERLAGGGQNIQYF
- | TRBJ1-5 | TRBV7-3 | CASSPGGNQPQHF
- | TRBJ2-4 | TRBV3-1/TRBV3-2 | CASSQDFSKNIQYF
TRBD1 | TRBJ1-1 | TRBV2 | CASNQQGANTEAFF
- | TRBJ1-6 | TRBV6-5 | CASRRGVGSSPLHF
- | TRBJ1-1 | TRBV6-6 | CASSYSIRRGHTEAFF
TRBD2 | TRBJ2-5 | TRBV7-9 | CASRASGGETQYF
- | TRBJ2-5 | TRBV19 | CASSISRWETQYF
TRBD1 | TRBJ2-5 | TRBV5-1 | CASSLGTGDSQETQYF
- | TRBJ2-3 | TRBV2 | CASRFFPSTDTQYF
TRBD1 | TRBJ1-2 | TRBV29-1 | CSGGPYRGGYTF
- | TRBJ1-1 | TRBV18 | CASSRVSTGLTEAFF
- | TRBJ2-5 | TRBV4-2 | CASSQGGLMYQETQYF
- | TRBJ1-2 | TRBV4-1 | CASSQDPGSGNYGYTF
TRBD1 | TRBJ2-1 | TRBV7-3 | CASSLMSGTGPYNEQFF
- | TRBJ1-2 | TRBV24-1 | CATSGSGYGYTF
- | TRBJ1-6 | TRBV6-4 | CASSLSGDNSPLHF
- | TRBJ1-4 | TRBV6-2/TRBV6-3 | CASSYLGNFATNEKLFF